Listed here are 30 T cell receptor beta chains from one sample, sequenced in a study of regulatory T cells in long-lasting Graves disease listed by TCRdb under 2021. The library relied on multiplex PCR. Instrument on record: Illumina HiSeq 4000. CDR3 regions were amplified by Arm-PCR with iRepertoire HTBI primers to construct TCR beta libraries. The raw public reads went through TCRdb reprocessing: fastp at Q25, MiXCR clone calling, in-frame beta chains kept. Each CDR3 protein gets just one entry, which takes the most common genes and DNA from the rows behind it. The sample table shows about 540,000 distinct CDR3 sequences, and 13% are seen once. 8.5% to 10% of the sample is held by the ten biggest clonotypes. The time point label, as the study defines it: newly diagnosed GD, antithyroid drugs for less than 3 months. For both TCR sequencing and RNA sequencing, RNA was extracted from PBMCs using TRIzol.

This sample also appeared in a second study, on T cells in Graves' hyperthyroidism and ophthalmopathy.

The source was peripheral blood mononuclear cells (PBMCs), collected at new diagnosis, from a patient treated with antithyroid drugs. The receptors originated from a man younger than 45 with Graves disease. Donor details come from another sample of the same person, matched by shared clones.

The rearrangement joins TRBV19 to TRBJ2-7; TRBD1 agrees at 7 bases. The germline gives CDR1 LNHDA, CDR2 SQIVND (reference sequence). With 8 bases clipped from V and 2 bases from J, the junction kept 9 bases outside the gene matches. The CDR3 has 14 amino acids. CDR3 region: CASSPGTDTYEQYF. CDR3 sequence (DNA): TGTGCCAGTTCCCCCGGGACAGACACCTACGAGCAGTACTTC.

At least ten counts were recorded for this clonotype. The chain has TRBV29-1 and TRBJ2-2, with 14 bases fitting TRBD2. Looked up from germline, CDR1 is SQVTM and CDR2 is ANQGSEA. This CDR3 is 16 amino acids long. J was trimmed by 8 bases and V by 0 bases; bases with no gene match: 5. As DNA, the CDR3 is TGCAGCGTTGAAGACGGGACTAGCGGGAGTATGGGGGAGCTGTTTTTT. Translated: CSVEDGTSGSMGELFF.

The chain joins TRBV2 to TRBJ2-7; D is possibly TRBD2 (5 bases). Germline CDR1 SNHLY, CDR2 FYNNEI. The V gene lost 8 bases and the J gene lost 4 bases, with 12 bases spanning the gap. The CDR3 extends over 12 amino acids. CDR3 bases: TGTGCCAGCGCGCTAGCTCCATACGAGCAGTACTTC. Its translation: CASALAPYEQYF.

The chain couples TRBV20-1 to TRBJ2-1; 11 nucleotides align to TRBD2. Germline CDR1 reads DFQATT; CDR2 reads SNEGSKA (reference sequence). This CDR3 has 15 residues. V was clipped by 3 bases and J by 7 bases; unmatched bases: 8. In nucleotides, the CDR3 is TGCAGTGCTAGGAGAATAGCGGGAGGGGATAATGAGCAGTTCTTC. Its translation: CSARRIAGGDNEQFF.

At least ten counts were recorded for this clonotype. V gene TRBV10-3 combines with J gene TRBJ2-7; the match to TRBD1 covers 8 bases. After removal of 10 bases from V and 6 bases from J, the junction contained 8 bases not matched to a gene. The CDR3 is 12 amino acids. Per germline, CDR1 ENHRY and CDR2 SYGVKD. The CDR3 loop reads CATGQGWREQYF. The DNA for the CDR3 is TGTGCCACCGGACAGGGCTGGCGCGAGCAGTACTTC.

This clonotype was seen at least ten times. This rearrangement joins TRBV27 to TRBJ2-7, with 7 bases lining up with TRBD2. Germline V gene sequence: CDR1 MNHEY, CDR2 SMNVEV (reference sequence). The CDR3 extends over 17 amino acids. V shed 0 bases, J shed 2 bases, and the junction held 10 bases outside the gene matches. The CDR3 coding sequence is TGTGCCAGCAGTTTATCACCGATTGGGACTACCACCTACGAGCAGTACTTC. Translation: CASSLSPIGTTTYEQYF.

This chain uses TRBV24-1 with TRBJ2-6; D is unresolved. Germline lookup yields CDR1 KGHDR and CDR2 SFDVKD. CDR3 length: 17 residues. Trimming took 5 bases from V and 0 from J, leaving 13 bases between them. The CDR3 nucleotides read TGTGCCACCAGTGCCACTCAACTTAGCTCTGGGGCCAACGTCCTGACTTTC. It specifies CATSATQLSSGANVLTF.

In its sample, this clonotype was seen many times. The V call is TRBV5-1, the J call TRBJ2-1; 9 nucleotides match TRBD2. The V segment lost 0 bases and the J segment 4 bases; nucleotides outside the gene matches: 8. CDR1 is SGHRS and CDR2 is YFSETQ in the germline V gene. This CDR3 has 17 residues. CDR3 amino acids: CASSLEGSGSTYNEQFF. The CDR3 DNA follows: TGCGCCAGCAGCTTGGAAGGTAGCGGGAGCACATACAATGAGCAGTTCTTC.

This clonotype was detected ten times or more. This rearrangement joins TRBV7-9 to TRBJ2-3, with D unresolved. Germline loops: CDR1 SEHNR, CDR2 FQNEAQ (reference sequence). The CDR3 extends over 16 amino acids. V lost 1 base, J lost 4 bases, and 15 bases lay in between. CDR3 nucleotides: TGTGCCAGCAGCTTAGGGGTTAGAGTAGCCGCAGATACGCAGTATTTT. Translation: CASSLGVRVAADTQYF. Drawing the rest from reference TRBV7-9 and TRBJ2-3, the complete variable domain is DTGVSQNPRHKITKRGQNVTFRCDPISEHNRLYWYRQTLGQGPEFLTYFQNEAQLEKSRLLSDRFSAERPKGSFSTLEIQRTEQGDSAMYLCASSLGVRVAADTQYFGPGTRLTVL.

A few counts support this clonotype. This chain uses TRBV27 with TRBJ2-1; tentatively, D is TRBD1 or TRBD2 (5 bases each). With 5 bases removed from V and 4 bases from J, the gap between germline ends came to 21 bases. This CDR3 contains 17 residues. The V gene's germline CDR1 is MNHEY and CDR2 SMNVEV (reference sequence). CDR3 nucleotide sequence: TGTGCCAGCAGTGATGACGGGACCGGAGGAAGTTACAATGAGCAGTTCTTC. Its translation: CASSDDGTGGSYNEQFF.

V and J are TRBV5-1 and TRBJ1-1; possibly TRBD1 for D (5 bases). Trimming left V 5 bases short and J 1 base short, with 15 bases between. Germline CDR1 is SGHRS and CDR2 is YFSETQ. The CDR3 covers 15 residues. The CDR3 region is CASRGLLQGNTEAFF. In DNA, the CDR3 is TGCGCCAGCAGAGGTCTCCTGCAGGGGAACACTGAAGCTTTCTTT.

Many counts were recorded for this clonotype. This chain links TRBV27 with TRBJ1-2; TRBD1 agrees at 9 bases. Unmatched junction bases numbered 13, after V lost 6 bases and J lost 5 bases. The germline V gene encodes CDR1 MNHEY and CDR2 SMNVEV (reference sequence). The CDR3 is made up of 16 amino acids. CDR3 in amino acids: CASSPDRGVGGYGYTF. The CDR3 nucleotides read TGTGCCAGCAGCCCGGACAGGGGCGTTGGAGGGTATGGCTACACCTTC.

V is TRBV3-1 and J is TRBJ2-1; tentative D call: TRBD1 (7 bases). The CDR3 loop spans 13 amino acids. V was pared by 8 bases and J by 10 bases, with 18 bases between. Germline V gene sequence: CDR1 LGHDT, CDR2 YNNKEL (reference sequence). CDR3 protein: CASGSRGRGEQFF. The CDR3 DNA sequence: TGTGCCAGCGGGTCGAGGGGGCGGGGAGAGCAGTTCTTC.

This clonotype was counted only a few times. In DNA form, the CDR3 reads TGTGCCAGCAGCTTGGTGGGGCCCTTGTCTGGGGCCAACGTCCTGACTTTC. Translated, it gives CASSLVGPLSGANVLTF. The chain couples TRBV11-1 to TRBJ2-6, with a weak D call TRBD1 (5 bases). Germline CDR1 reads SGHAT; CDR2 reads FQDESV (reference sequence). The V and J ends lost 3 bases and 1 base respectively, with 13 bases between them. This CDR3 region has 17 residues.

This clonotype was found a few times. The chain recombines TRBV20-1 with TRBJ2-2; D is perhaps TRBD1 or TRBD2 (5 bases each). This CDR3 comprises 13 residues. V gave up 4 bases and J gave up 4 bases, with 10 bases separating them. Germline V lookup: CDR1 DFQATT, CDR2 SNEGSKA (reference sequence). The CDR3 DNA reads as TGCAGTGCTAAGGCAGGGACCACCGGGGAGCTGTTTTTT. Encoded protein: CSAKAGTTGELFF.

This clonotype was detected ten times or more. This chain links TRBV3-1 with TRBJ2-1; 9 bases are shared with TRBD1. This CDR3 is 14 amino acids long. In germline, CDR1 is LGHDT, CDR2 YNNKEL (reference sequence). J gave up 7 bases and V 5 bases, and 6 bases lay outside the gene matches. The CDR3 spells CASSTAGTGNEQFF. DNA for the CDR3: TGTGCCAGCAGCACGGCCGGGACAGGGAATGAGCAGTTCTTC.

The sample holds a few counts of this clonotype. V gene TRBV6-1 combines with J gene TRBJ2-2; unclear D gene. The CDR3 contains 13 residues. Germline V gene sequence: CDR1 MNHNS, CDR2 SASEGT. V lost 7 bases, J lost 8 bases, and 14 bases lay in between. The CDR3 DNA is TGTGCCAGCACCAAGGGTGTGGGAGGGGAGCTGTTTTTT. Translated, it gives CASTKGVGGELFF.

The chain employs TRBV15 and TRBJ2-3; 7 bases align to TRBD2. Germline V gives CDR1 LNHNV, CDR2 YYDKDF (reference sequence). Trimming removed 3 bases from V and 2 bases from J; junction bases left unmatched: 5. CDR3 length: 15 amino acids. The chain's CDR3 is CATSRLLANTDTQYF. The CDR3 DNA reads as TGTGCCACCAGCAGGCTACTAGCGAACACAGATACGCAGTATTTT.

The gene calls are TRBV6-4 and TRBJ2-6, with D possibly being TRBD1 or TRBD2 (5 bases each). Germline V lookup: CDR1 MRHNA, CDR2 SNTAGT. This CDR3 has 15 residues. Deletions cut 0 bases from V and 3 bases from J, with 6 bases between. CDR3 loop: CASSDSRGGANVLTF. The CDR3 DNA is TGTGCCAGCAGTGACTCGAGGGGTGGGGCCAACGTCCTGACTTTC.

This clonotype came up many times. The V call is TRBV20-1, the J call TRBJ2-7, with 7 bases identical to TRBD2. The germline V gene encodes CDR1 DFQATT and CDR2 SNEGSKA (reference sequence). Trimming cost V 5 bases and J 2 bases; bases outside gene matches: 21. The CDR3 has 18 residues. The CDR3 nucleotides read TGCAGTGCTCGATCCCCGGGGGGAGGGTTCAAACGGACCTACGAGCAGTACTTC. It is translated as CSARSPGGGFKRTYEQYF.

This clonotype was seen many times. Here the CDR3 reads CASSPSDRGPYEQYF. The CDR3 nucleotides are TGCGCCAGCAGCCCGTCTGACAGGGGGCCCTACGAGCAGTACTTC. The V and J genes are TRBV5-1 and TRBJ2-7; 10 bases match TRBD1. V shed 4 bases and J 2 bases; nucleotides not matched to a gene: 6. Germline values: CDR1 SGHRS, CDR2 YFSETQ. The CDR3 is made up of 15 amino acids.

This clonotype was observed many times. The J gene is TRBJ2-2, the V gene TRBV29-1; a possible D gene is TRBD1 (5 bases). The V end lost 6 bases, the J end lost 3 bases, and 14 bases lay between the germline ends. Germline V gene sequence: CDR1 SQVTM, CDR2 ANQGSEA. The CDR3 totals 14 residues. This CDR3 reads CSVTPLGHTGELFF. The DNA of the CDR3 is TGCAGCGTAACACCCTTGGGGCACACCGGGGAGCTGTTTTTT.

This clonotype was seen many times. The V call is TRBV5-1, the J call TRBJ2-7; D call uncertain. This CDR3 has 15 residues. Between the trimmed V and J ends, which lost 0 bases and 2 bases, there was a span of 12 bases. Germline V gene sequence: CDR1 SGHRS, CDR2 YFSETQ. CDR3 amino acids: CASSLGGTRTYEQYF. The CDR3 DNA follows: TGCGCCAGCAGCTTGGGTGGTACAAGGACCTACGAGCAGTACTTC.

There are a few counts of this clonotype. The chain has TRBV5-4 and TRBJ2-1, with 12 nucleotides matching TRBD2. The V gene end was trimmed by 5 bases and the J gene end by 4 bases; junction bases not matched to a gene: 7. Looked up from germline, CDR1 is SGHNT and CDR2 is YYREEE (reference sequence). The CDR3 length is 16 residues. The CDR3 protein is CASSSGTSGPYNEQFF. CDR3 coding DNA: TGTGCCAGCAGTTCCGGGACTAGCGGGCCATACAATGAGCAGTTCTTC.

The V gene is TRBV3-1, the J gene TRBJ1-2, with a weak D call TRBD1 (5 bases). Germline-derived CDR1 and CDR2 are LGHDT and YNNKEL (reference sequence). This CDR3 has 14 amino acids. V dropped 4 bases and J dropped 5 bases, with 14 bases sitting between them. The CDR3 DNA sequence: TGTGCCAGCAGCCCACAGGTTTATGCATATGGCTACACCTTC. Amino acid sequence: CASSPQVYAYGYTF.

A few counts support this clonotype. The V gene is TRBV5-1, the J gene TRBJ1-1, with 7 bases matching TRBD1. The CDR3 covers 16 residues. J gave up 0 bases and V 1 base, and 6 bases lay outside the gene matches. Germline lookup yields CDR1 SGHRS and CDR2 YFSETQ. The CDR3, as DNA: TGCGCCAGCAGCTTGAGGGCAGGGGGGATGAACACTGAAGCTTTCTTT. As protein: CASSLRAGGMNTEAFF.

In its sample, this clonotype was seen many times. This rearrangement joins TRBV7-6 to TRBJ2-1; TRBD2 matches at 8 bases. This CDR3 comprises 14 residues. Losses at the gene ends were 0 bases for V and 10 bases for J; bases not matched to a gene: 5. Germline lookup yields CDR1 SGHVS and CDR2 FNYEAQ. Written as DNA, the CDR3 is TGTGCCAGCAGCTTAGCAGCGGGGGCTTTGGAGCAGTTCTTC. It yields the protein CASSLAAGALEQFF.

This clonotype was seen more than once but under ten times. The V and J genes are TRBV27 and TRBJ2-2; 7 bases map to TRBD1. The CDR3 length is 15 residues. The V gene end was trimmed by 3 bases and the J gene end by 6 bases; junction bases not matched to a gene: 7. From germline, CDR1 is MNHEY and CDR2 SMNVEV (reference sequence). CDR3 in amino acids: CASSFRQGGPGELFF. As DNA, the CDR3 is TGTGCCAGCAGTTTTCGACAGGGCGGCCCCGGGGAGCTGTTTTTT.

In this sample, this clonotype turned up many times. CDR3 in DNA: TGTGCCAGCAGCCTCGACAGGGCTTACACCGGGGAGCTGTTTTTT. This sequence encodes CASSLDRAYTGELFF. The chain couples TRBV7-9 to TRBJ2-2, with 7 bases aligning to TRBD1. The CDR3 consists of 15 residues. Germline trimming cut 5 bases from V and 3 bases from J; bases unmatched to any gene: 6. The germline V gene has CDR1 SEHNR and CDR2 FQNEAQ (reference sequence).

The rearrangement links TRBV6-4 to TRBJ1-5; TRBD1 matches 8 bases. Per germline, CDR1 MRHNA and CDR2 SNTAGT. The CDR3 is 17 amino acids. Germline trimming cut 6 bases from V and 5 bases from J; bases unmatched to any gene: 15. CDR3 sequence reads: CASRVDRASVGDQPQHF. CDR3 sequence (DNA): TGTGCCAGCAGGGTGGACAGGGCCTCGGTTGGGGATCAGCCCCAGCATTTT.